This T cell receptor beta chain was obtained from a study of T cell repertoires in cytomegalovirus infection. The overall study: Peptides in the study included HLA-C-restricted and HLA-B-restricted CMV epitopes. The public TCR beta signatures pointed to both CMV infection and matching HLA type.

This clonotype has a handful of counts. The antigen is not known. The germline V gene encodes CDR1 MRHNA and CDR2 SNTAGT. Trimming removed 6 bases at V and 7 bases at J, with 13 bases between. The CDR3 extends over 13 amino acids. Each CDR3 protein is one row after TCRdb ran MiXCR on the reads. The sample contains 650,000 to 850,000 distinct CDR3 sequences, around 29% of which appear only once. Study observations and caveats: CMV carriers having the relevant HLA were flagged by cumulative public TCR beta family frequency. HLA-C-restricted CMV clonotypes gave the most frequent clonotype in two of eight donors.

Specimen: cultured CD8+ T cells from PBMCs, collected from culture after CMV antigen stimulation. This clonotype was obtained from a human donor in good health (CMV status not recorded). Some clones in this sample may be carry-over from other donors' samples. The genes are TRBV6-4 and TRBJ2-1; D gene unclear. For the CDR3, the DNA is TGTGCCAGCAGCGCCAACACAGTAAATGAGCAGTTCTTC. Amino acids: CASSANTVNEQFF.